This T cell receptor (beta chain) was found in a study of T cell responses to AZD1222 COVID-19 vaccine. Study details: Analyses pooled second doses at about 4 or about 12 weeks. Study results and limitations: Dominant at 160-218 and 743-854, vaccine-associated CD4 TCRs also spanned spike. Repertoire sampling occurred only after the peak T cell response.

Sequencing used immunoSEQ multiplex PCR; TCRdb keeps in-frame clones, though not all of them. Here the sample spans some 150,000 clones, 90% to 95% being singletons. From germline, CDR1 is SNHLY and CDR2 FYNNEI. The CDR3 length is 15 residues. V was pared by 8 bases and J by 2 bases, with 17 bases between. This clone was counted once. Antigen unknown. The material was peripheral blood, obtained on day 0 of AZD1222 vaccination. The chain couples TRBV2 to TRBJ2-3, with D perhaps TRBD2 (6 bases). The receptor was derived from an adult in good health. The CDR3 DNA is TGTGCCAGCCTTCGGGGTAGCGGTCACACAGATACGCAGTATTTT. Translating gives CASLRGSGHTDTQYF.